This TCR beta chain was recovered during a study of T cell clonality in common variable immunodeficiency. Study findings and constraints: CVID subjects shared fewer TCRbeta clones than healthy controls did.

Both groups were predominantly of Caucasian heritage. The germline CDR1 and CDR2 sequences are MNHEY and SVGEGT. Trimming removed 4 bases from V and 7 bases from J; junction bases left unmatched: 13. The CDR3 sequence is 17 residues long. This clone has ten or more counts. Its target is not known. Sequencing ends 3 residues short of the CDR3 end; the germline J gene provides the rest. Using immunoSEQ multiplex PCR, the repertoire was profiled, and TCRdb retains in-frame clones only, with some absent. The repertoire consists of about 37,000 clones, none detected only once. The sequenced sample was peripheral blood mononuclear cells. This clonotype was sampled from a person between 18 and 75 years old in good health. The V and J genes are TRBV6-2 or TRBV6-3 and TRBJ2-2, with 9 bases identical to TRBD1. CDR3 DNA, as far as it was read: TGTGCCAGCAGTTGGGGGCCGGGACAGGGTAACCGCGGGGAG. Translated: CASSWGPGQGNRGE. The CDR3 in full is CASSWGPGQGNRGELFF.